This TCR beta chain was captured in a study of blood T cells in healthy people across ages. CDR3 length: 15 residues. V dropped 4 bases and J dropped 2 bases, with 12 bases sitting between them. Germline CDR1 reads SGHTA; CDR2 reads FQGNSA. The sample holds one count of this clonotype. Combining a sample-barcoded 5' primer with a J-beta primer mix, a second PCR ran for 7 to 11 cycles. MiXCR, run by TCRdb on the 5' RACE reads, gives a single entry per CDR3 protein. The sample has 350,000 to 450,000 distinct CDR3 sequences; 52% are singletons. The chain joins TRBV7-2 to TRBJ2-4; weak D call: TRBD1 (5 bases). The TCR comes from a man aged 55 to 70 in good health. The specimen was blood. This CDR3 reads CASSSTEVTKNIQYF. As DNA, the CDR3 is TGTGCCAGCAGCTCGACAGAAGTAACCAAAAACATTCAGTACTTC. The variable domain in full, with the rest retrieved from reference TRBV7-2 and TRBJ2-4, is GAGVSQSPSNKVTEKGKDVELRCDPISGHTALYWYRQSLGQGLEFLIYFQGNSAPDKSGLPSDRFSAERTGGSVSTLTIQRTQQEDSAVYLCASSSTEVTKNIQYFGAGTRLSVL.